These 2 T cell receptor beta chains were all obtained from the same sample, sequenced in a study of CD8 T cells in ankylosing spondylitis. From the 5' RACE reads, TCRdb called clonotypes with MiXCR, one entry per CDR3 protein. The sample lists 250,000 or so distinct CDR3 sequences; 18% were seen once. The sequencing input was blood, either unsorted or a sorted T cell fraction (not recorded which). Source of these receptors: a male donor with ankylosing spondylitis or in good health (not recorded which).

This clonotype came up a few times. The rearrangement links TRBV4-3 to TRBJ2-1, with 10 bases lining up with TRBD2. The ends lost 3 bases at V and 7 bases at J; junction bases unmatched: 6. Per the germline V gene, CDR1 is LGHNA and CDR2 is YSLEER. The CDR3 length is 15 residues. The CDR3 DNA reads as TGCGCCAGCAGCCAGGCGAGCGGGAGGGGGAATGAGCAGTTCTTC. Translation: CASSQASGRGNEQFF.

The table lists this clonotype with a few counts. The V and J genes are TRBV4-3 and TRBJ2-5; the D call may be TRBD1 or TRBD2 (6 bases each). Germline V gives CDR1 LGHNA, CDR2 YSLEER. V shed 0 bases and J shed 5 bases, with 16 bases lying between them. This CDR3 contains 16 residues. CDR3 in amino acids: CASSQDFTGARETQYF. CDR3 in DNA: TGCGCCAGCAGCCAAGATTTCACGGGGGCTAGGGAGACCCAGTACTTC.